These 9 T cell receptor beta chains originate from one sample sequenced in a study of cytomegalovirus exposure and HLA in healthy donors. The PCR made use of 60 Vbeta and 13 Jbeta primers. Here immunoSEQ multiplex PCR was the method, and the copy in TCRdb shows in-frame clones only, minus some. The sample holds roughly 160,000 clones; roughly 79% are singletons and the top ten take about 1.3%. Material: PBMCs. The source of these receptors is a man younger than 40 in good health and CMV-seronegative.

This chain uses TRBV11-1 with TRBJ1-1; 7 bases agree with TRBD1. This CDR3 is 14 amino acids long. V dropped 5 bases and J dropped 3; count of bases not matched to a gene: 6. The V gene's germline CDR1 is SGHAT and CDR2 FQDESV (reference sequence). CDR3 nucleotide sequence: TGTGCCAGCAGCCTCCAGGGGGGCGACACTGAAGCTTTCTTT. Amino acids: CASSLQGGDTEAFF.

This clone was seen a handful of times. In nucleotides, the CDR3 is TGCGCCAGCAGCCAAGATCGAGACAGCACGCAGTACTTC. Amino acid sequence: CASSQDRDSTQYF. J is TRBJ2-7 and V is TRBV4-3; tentative D call: TRBD1 (5 bases). Deletions cut 0 bases from V and 9 bases from J, with 12 bases between. CDR3 length: 13 residues. CDR1 and CDR2 (germline): LGHNA, YSLEER.

The CDR3 DNA follows: TGCGCCAGCAGCTGGGGACAGGGGGCACTTGAGCAGTACTTC. It codes for CASSWGQGALEQYF. This chain uses TRBV5-1 with TRBJ2-7; TRBD1 matches 12 bases. The CDR3 length is 14 residues. The germline gives CDR1 SGHRS, CDR2 YFSETQ. Germline trimming cut 3 bases from V and 7 bases from J; bases unmatched to any gene: 5.

This chain joins TRBV15 and TRBJ2-7, with 8 bases matching TRBD2. The germline CDR1 and CDR2 sequences are LNHNV and YYDKDF (reference sequence). J lost 7 bases, V lost 0 bases, and 11 bases had no gene match. This CDR3 is built from 16 residues. CDR3 in DNA: TGTGCCACCAGCAGAGATTACAGCGGGGGACTGGGAGAGCAGTACTTC. Its translation is CATSRDYSGGLGEQYF. The full variable domain, completed using reference TRBV15 and TRBJ2-7, is DAMVIQNPRYQVTQFGKPVTLSCSQTLNHNVMYWYQQKSSQAPKLLFHYYDKDFNNEADTPDNFQSRRPNTSFCFLDIRSPGLGDTAMYLCATSRDYSGGLGEQYFGPGTRLTVT.

The J gene is TRBJ2-2, the V gene TRBV7-2; 8 nucleotides line up with TRBD2. The ends lost 6 bases at V and 5 bases at J; junction bases unmatched: 14. Germline CDR1 and CDR2: SGHTA and FQGNSA. This CDR3 has 17 residues. The CDR3 region has the DNA TGTGCCAGCAGTCCCCGACCCGGGGGGGCAAGTACCGGGGAGCTGTTTTTT. As protein: CASSPRPGGASTGELFF.

The genes are TRBV19 and TRBJ1-5; D unclear. Germline CDR1 is LNHDA and CDR2 is SQIVND (reference sequence). V lost 6 bases to trimming and J lost 0 bases, with 9 bases between them. CDR3 length: 14 amino acids. The CDR3 DNA is TGTGCCAGTAGCGTCGGGTATAGCAATCAGCCCCAGCATTTT. This translates into CASSVGYSNQPQHF.

This clone was observed a few times. This rearrangement joins TRBV5-1 to TRBJ2-7; TRBD2 is a possible D gene (6 bases). The CDR3 length is 15 residues. Germline V gene sequence: CDR1 SGHRS, CDR2 YFSETQ. V lost 0 bases and J 6 bases, leaving 16 bases between the germline ends. The CDR3 DNA reads TGCGCCAGCAGCTTGGGAGGAGGAGGGCCCTCCGAGCAGTACTTC. It codes for CASSLGGGGPSEQYF.

A few counts support this clone. CDR3 sequence reads: CASSQDLRIAFF. The CDR3 coding sequence is TGCGCCAGCAGCCAAGATTTGCGAATAGCTTTCTTT. This chain connects TRBV4-1 to TRBJ1-1; no clear D gene. The CDR3 has 12 amino acids. Germline CDR1 is MGHRA and CDR2 is YSYEKL. Trimming stripped 0 bases from V and 10 bases from J, with 9 bases between.

The chain joins TRBV29-1 to TRBJ2-1, with a possible D match to TRBD1 (5 bases). The CDR3 loop spans 16 amino acids. Germline lookup yields CDR1 SQVTM and CDR2 ANQGSEA. V lost 2 bases and J lost 0, with 14 bases in between. CDR3 in DNA: TGCAGCGTTGAACCCCGACAGCAAAACTCCTACAATGAGCAGTTCTTC. Amino acid sequence: CSVEPRQQNSYNEQFF.